Listed here are 27 T cell receptor beta chains from one sample, sequenced in a study of cytomegalovirus exposure and HLA in healthy donors. The PCR made use of 60 Vbeta and 13 Jbeta primers. This table comes from immunoSEQ multiplex PCR, and its TCRdb copy is limited to in-frame clones, with some not included. The sample holds 100,000 to 150,000 clones, under 20% seen once. The specimen sequenced was PBMCs. The receptors stem from a female donor in good health and CMV-seropositive.

This clone was observed a handful of times. CDR3 sequence reads: CASSLGPGQGDYGYTF. Here the CDR3 DNA reads TGTGCCAGCAGCTTAGGCCCGGGACAGGGGGACTATGGCTACACCTTC. The chain employs TRBV7-9 and TRBJ1-2, with 11 bases identical to TRBD1. The V gene end was trimmed by 1 base and the J gene end by 3 bases; junction bases not matched to a gene: 4. CDR1 is SEHNR, CDR2 FQNEAQ, per germline (reference sequence). The CDR3 has 16 amino acids.

The CDR3 DNA reads TGTGCCAGCAGCTTAGCTACGGGGTACGAGCAGTACTTC. Its protein is CASSLATGYEQYF. This rearrangement joins TRBV7-2 to TRBJ2-7; tentatively, D is TRBD2 (5 bases). CDR3 length equals 13 residues. Germline V gene sequence: CDR1 SGHTA, CDR2 FQGNSA. The germline V and J ends were trimmed by 0 bases and 4 bases, with 7 bases remaining between them.

This clone has only a few counts. The CDR3 sequence is CASSFRGAEDTQYF. Here the CDR3 DNA reads TGTGCCAGCAGCTTTCGGGGGGCCGAAGATACGCAGTATTTT. The chain has TRBV5-6 and TRBJ2-3, with a weak D call TRBD2 (7 bases). V lost 2 bases, J lost 5 bases, and 12 bases lay in between. The CDR3 runs 14 residues. Germline lookup yields CDR1 SGHDT and CDR2 YYEEEE.

This clone has only a few counts. The chain employs TRBV27 and TRBJ2-1; 7 bases are a match to TRBD1. Germline V gene lookup returns CDR1 MNHEY and CDR2 SMNVEV (reference sequence). The junction had 5 bases not matched to a gene; V was cut back by 6 bases and J by 3 bases. The CDR3 covers 14 residues. CDR3 nucleotides: TGTGCCAGCAGACACAGGGGATTCTACAATGAGCAGTTCTTC. This codes for CASRHRGFYNEQFF.

In its sample, this clone was seen a few times. Written as DNA, the CDR3 is TGCGCCAGCAGCTTGGACAGGATGAACACTGAAGCTTTCTTT. Amino acid sequence: CASSLDRMNTEAFF. The genes are TRBV5-1 and TRBJ1-1; D may be TRBD1 (5 bases). Germline loops: CDR1 SGHRS, CDR2 YFSETQ. The CDR3 covers 14 residues. The V gene lost 0 bases and the J gene lost 0 bases, with 6 bases spanning the gap.

V gene TRBV6-5 combines with J gene TRBJ2-4, with a tentative D call TRBD2 (5 bases). CDR1 and CDR2 (germline): MNHEY, SVGAGI. This CDR3 comprises 16 residues. V lost 4 bases and J 0 bases, leaving 13 bases between the germline ends. Here the CDR3 DNA reads TGTGCCAGCAGTTCCCCCGGACGGGAAGCCAAAAACATTCAGTACTTC. This codes for CASSSPGREAKNIQYF.

The chain employs TRBV28 and TRBJ1-2, with D possibly matching TRBD1 (6 bases). CDR1 and CDR2 from the germline V gene are MDHEN and SYDVKM. The CDR3 contains 14 residues. Trimming removed 3 bases at V and 3 bases at J, with 11 bases between. CDR3 sequence reads: CASSFYDRYYGYTF. CDR3 DNA sequence: TGTGCCAGCAGTTTTTACGACAGGTACTATGGCTACACCTTC.

This clone was picked up a small number of times. The gene calls are TRBV5-5 and TRBJ2-7; D ambiguous. The germline V and J ends were trimmed by 2 bases and 0 bases, with 12 bases remaining between them. The CDR3 length is 15 residues. Per germline, CDR1 SGHKS and CDR2 YYEKEE (reference sequence). The CDR3 is CASSLAGSSSYEQYF. For the CDR3, the DNA is TGTGCCAGCAGCTTAGCAGGTTCGAGCTCCTACGAGCAGTACTTC.

The V call is TRBV7-9, the J call TRBJ1-1; D may be TRBD1 (6 bases). This CDR3 spans 12 amino acids. CDR1 and CDR2 from the germline V gene are SEHNR and FQNEAQ (reference sequence). The germline V and J ends were trimmed by 1 base and 11 bases, with 11 bases remaining between them. The CDR3 reads CASSLGAGEAFF. The CDR3 DNA reads TGTGCCAGCAGCTTAGGGGCAGGGGAGGCTTTCTTT. The whole variable domain, filled in from reference TRBV7-9 and TRBJ1-1, reads DTGVSQNPRHKITKRGQNVTFRCDPISEHNRLYWYRQTLGQGPEFLTYFQNEAQLEKSRLLSDRFSAERPKGSFSTLEIQRTEQGDSAMYLCASSLGAGEAFFGQGTRLTVV.

The chain carries TRBV29-1 and TRBJ2-7; D is possibly TRBD1 (6 bases). CDR1 is SQVTM, CDR2 ANQGSEA, per germline. The CDR3 length is 15 residues. The V end was cut by 6 bases, the J end by 4 bases, with 22 bases between. CDR3 bases: TGCAGCGTGGTACAGGGTGGGAAGTCCGGTTACGAGCAGTACTTC. Amino acids: CSVVQGGKSGYEQYF.

In its sample, this clone was seen a few times. The V gene is TRBV5-6, the J gene TRBJ2-7, with 10 positions matching TRBD2. Trimming cost V 4 bases and J 3 bases; bases outside gene matches: 7. Germline V gives CDR1 SGHDT, CDR2 YYEEEE. The CDR3 runs 15 residues. The CDR3 reads CASSPQLAGHYEQYF. The CDR3 DNA is TGTGCCAGCAGCCCCCAACTAGCGGGACACTACGAGCAGTACTTC.

The V gene is TRBV11-2, the J gene TRBJ2-7, with a possible D match to TRBD2 (5 bases). From germline, CDR1 is SGHAT and CDR2 FQNNGV. This CDR3 contains 16 residues. With 4 bases removed from V and 3 bases from J, the gap between germline ends came to 19 bases. The CDR3 loop is CASSSSPLSAYYEQYF. The CDR3 DNA is TGTGCCAGCAGCTCTAGCCCCCTTAGCGCCTACTACGAGCAGTACTTC.

This clone came up a few times. The chain combines TRBV4-2 with TRBJ2-3, with a tentative D call TRBD2 (5 bases). The germline V gene encodes CDR1 LGHNA and CDR2 YNFKEQ. CDR3 length: 17 residues. V was trimmed by 0 bases and J by 0 bases, leaving 13 bases between them. The CDR3 here is CASSQDPLGVSTDTQYF. As DNA, the CDR3 is TGTGCCAGCAGCCAAGATCCCCTCGGGGTTAGCACAGATACGCAGTATTTT.

In its sample, this clone was seen a few times. The gene calls are TRBV29-1 and TRBJ1-5, with a possible D match to TRBD1 (6 bases). Germline CDR1 and CDR2: SQVTM and ANQGSEA. V gave up 6 bases and J gave up 5 bases, with 14 bases separating them. The CDR3 sequence is 13 residues long. CDR3 in amino acids: CSVWTESHQPQHF. The CDR3 coding sequence is TGCAGCGTGTGGACAGAGTCGCATCAGCCCCAGCATTTT. Full variable domain (outside the CDR3, taken from reference TRBV29-1 and TRBJ1-5): SAVISQKPSRDICQRGTSLTIQCQVDSQVTMMFWYRQQPGQSLTLIATANQGSEATYESGFVIDKFPISRPNLTFSTLTVSNMSPEDSSIYLCSVWTESHQPQHFGDGTRLSIL.

As regards this clone: The identical CDR3 is also encoded by other nucleotide sequences in the sample. The rearrangement uses TRBV28 and TRBJ1-4; D is unclear. The CDR3 is made up of 11 amino acids. The V gene lost 6 bases and the J gene lost 5 bases, with 4 bases spanning the gap. Looked up from germline, CDR1 is MDHEN and CDR2 is SYDVKM. CDR3 amino acids: CASRRNEKLFF. The DNA for the CDR3 is TGTGCCAGCAGACGGAATGAAAAACTGTTTTTT.

V gene TRBV5-6 combines with J gene TRBJ1-2; unclear D gene. The CDR3 runs 15 residues. Trimming stripped 0 bases from V and 6 bases from J, with 15 bases between. Germline V gene data show CDR1 as SGHDT and CDR2 as YYEEEE. CDR3 in amino acids: CASSLVEAGEHGYTF. The CDR3 nucleotides are TGTGCCAGCAGCTTGGTGGAGGCCGGGGAGCATGGCTACACCTTC.

The V gene is TRBV7-8, the J gene TRBJ1-6, with a tentative D call TRBD1 (6 bases). Trimming left V 5 bases short and J 7 bases short, with 21 bases between. Germline V gene lookup returns CDR1 SGHVS and CDR2 FQNEAQ. The CDR3 is made up of 17 amino acids. CDR3 loop: CASSPLRGGARNSPLHF. CDR3 coding DNA: TGTGCCAGCAGCCCTCTTCGGGGGGGCGCAAGGAATTCACCCCTCCACTTT.

This clone was seen only a few times. This rearrangement joins TRBV4-3 to TRBJ1-2; D is possibly TRBD1 (5 bases). The V end lost 2 bases, the J end lost 5 bases, and 12 bases lay between the germline ends. Per the germline V gene, CDR1 is LGHNA and CDR2 is YSLEER. CDR3 length equals 14 residues. The CDR3 sequence: CASSQNLRGYGYTF. Written as DNA, the CDR3 is TGCGCCAGCAGCCAAAACCTTAGGGGTTATGGCTACACCTTC.

Note on this clone: This specimen includes other DNA sequences encoding the same CDR3. The CDR3 DNA is TGTGCCTGGAGTGCCTCTGGCGCGGGAGGGTTCACCGGGGAGCTGTTTTTT. Amino acid sequence: CAWSASGAGGFTGELFF. The rearrangement joins TRBV30 to TRBJ2-2; TRBD2 matches at 9 bases. J lost 4 bases, V lost 1 base, and 10 bases had no gene match. The CDR3 runs 17 residues. Looked up from germline, CDR1 is GTSNPN and CDR2 is SVGIG (reference sequence).

This clone was observed a handful of times. V is TRBV9 and J is TRBJ1-2, with 9 bases that match TRBD1. The length of the CDR3 is 15 residues. CDR1 and CDR2 (germline): SGDLS, YYNGEE. With 4 bases clipped from V and 6 bases from J, the junction kept 10 bases outside the gene matches. DNA of the CDR3: TGTGCCAGCAGCCCCGACCCCGGGACAGGGAATGGCTACACCTTC. This gives the protein CASSPDPGTGNGYTF.

The V gene is TRBV27, the J gene TRBJ1-2; 9 nucleotides align to TRBD1. The ends lost 6 bases at V and 5 bases at J; junction bases unmatched: 7. The germline gives CDR1 MNHEY, CDR2 SMNVEV (reference sequence). CDR3 size: 14 residues. CDR3 DNA: TGTGCCAGCAGCCCCCGGGGACAGGGTTATGGCTACACCTTC. Its protein is CASSPRGQGYGYTF.

The V call is TRBV25-1, the J call TRBJ1-2; no clear D gene. In germline, CDR1 is MGHDK, CDR2 SYGVNS. The V end lost 0 bases, the J end lost 4 bases, and 15 bases lay between the germline ends. The CDR3 length is 16 residues. CDR3 sequence reads: CASSEYGREVGYGYTF. For the CDR3, the DNA is TGTGCCAGCAGTGAATACGGGAGGGAAGTGGGCTATGGCTACACCTTC.

A remark on this clone: The junction does not match germline at one end; this may be a read error. The chain links TRBV15 to TRBJ1-2, with D perhaps matching TRBD1 (6 bases). This CDR3 comprises 17 residues. Germline lookup yields CDR1 LNHNV and CDR2 YYDKDF (reference sequence). The CDR3 bases are TGTGCCACCGGCAGGGAAAAGAGGGACATACCCCCGGGGGGCTACACCTTC. Its translation is CATGREKRDIPPGGYTF.

The chain is built from TRBV10-3 and TRBJ2-1; 7 nucleotides match TRBD1. Germline loops: CDR1 ENHRY, CDR2 SYGVKD. This CDR3 contains 18 residues. V was pared by 0 bases and J by 7 bases, with 15 bases of the junction left unmatched. This CDR3 is CAISESLYRSGQMNEQFF. As DNA, the CDR3 is TGTGCCATCAGTGAGTCTCTCTACAGGTCGGGACAGATGAATGAGCAGTTCTTC.

CDR3 nucleotide sequence: TGCGCCAGCAGCCAAGAGTTATCAGGGGGCTTTTACGAGCAGTACTTC. Protein: CASSQELSGGFYEQYF. V and J are TRBV4-3 and TRBJ2-7; 8 bases match TRBD1. CDR3 length equals 16 residues. The V gene end was trimmed by 0 bases and the J gene end by 4 bases; junction bases not matched to a gene: 8. Germline V lookup: CDR1 LGHNA, CDR2 YSLEER.

This clone was seen a few times. The genes are TRBV7-2 and TRBJ2-7; 8 bases line up with TRBD1. This CDR3 has 14 residues. The ends lost 3 bases at V and 2 bases at J; junction bases unmatched: 3. Germline V lookup: CDR1 SGHTA, CDR2 FQGNSA. CDR3 sequence reads: CASSLRGQAYEQYF. The CDR3 DNA reads as TGTGCCAGCAGCTTGAGGGGACAGGCCTACGAGCAGTACTTC.

This clone has just a few counts. V is TRBV7-9 and J is TRBJ1-4, with 8 bases identical to TRBD1. Germline CDR1 reads SEHNR; CDR2 reads FQNEAQ (reference sequence). CDR3 length: 15 amino acids. Trimming at V came to 2 bases and at J to 5 bases, leaving 4 bases not matched to a gene. The CDR3 is CASSLSQGANEKLFF. The CDR3 DNA follows: TGTGCCAGCAGCTTAAGTCAGGGGGCGAATGAAAAACTGTTTTTT.